Given below is one TCR beta chain in context. This receptor's antigen is unknown. No base quality information exists; no much larger clone differs at one position. The record originates from a study of identifying expanded T cells in peripheral blood (dated by TCRdb to between 2018 and 2020). Looking at the study overall: Technical replicates were generated by sequencing separate aliquots of the same genomic DNA pool, and four replicates were compared pairwise.

The paper as a whole reports these results and caveats: Both the number of clones called differentially abundant and the false-positive rate were significantly reduced by the beta-binomial model across all healthy-donor time intervals. Across all healthy donors, variance in clone template counts between approximately two-week samples was found to increase significantly with total template count. The authors expected that over much longer intervals, such as months to years, biological variance in healthy repertoires might increase even further. The binomial model flagged around 1.2 differentially abundant clones between technical replicates, compared with about 15 over approximately 2 weeks and 18 to 20 over approximately four weeks.

The immunoSEQ Assay, which uses bias-controlled multiplex PCR amplification of genomic DNA, was used to profile TCRbeta CDR3 regions. Per the source publication's procedure: The absolute abundance of each unique TCRbeta CDR3 region was quantified after sequences were collapsed and filtered. Differential abundance was assessed using a binomial (Fisher-equivalent) model and a beta-binomial model in which time-dependent variance fitted from healthy donors was added. Clones with fewer than 5 combined templates were removed, and a clone was called differentially abundant if the clone's Benjamini-Hochberg FDR was below 0.01. Beta-binomial variance was modeled as a function of total template count across the two samples using the form v = (b*log(k)+a)^2. TCRdb obtained this table from immuneACCESS and retained in-frame rearrangements with V and J assigned. These tables miss some clones; where compared with another copy, unresolved V genes account for less than half of the shortfall, and the remainder is unexplained. That table furnishes V, J and clone size, whereas the DNA furnished D and trimming. This sample comprises some 95,000 clones, about 86% of them detected only once. Around 5.2% of the sample lies in the top ten.

No immune events such as infections were documented for the healthy donors during the collection period. Healthy-donor blood repertoires served as a training cohort to calibrate time-dependent variance in a beta-binomial model of T-cell clone differential abundance. There were roughly ten healthy donors in the training cohort, of whom 3 were female and 7 were male. The donors were between about 25 and 65 years old, with an average age of 43 years. Whole blood was collected from each healthy donor at three time points spaced approximately 13 days apart and obtained from a commercial supplier. Genomic DNA was extracted from unsorted whole blood for immunosequencing. From the germline V gene, CDR1 is MGHRA and CDR2 is YSYEKL. The trim is 1 base for V and 11 bases for J, with a gap of 14 bases between the germline ends. From cysteine to phenylalanine, the CDR3 is 13 amino acids long. Only the CDR3 portion is preserved as DNA: 39 bases, with reading frame beginning at the first base.

The clonotype originates from a person between 18 and 70 years old in good health. Material for sequencing was blood. The rearranged segments are TRBV4-1 and TRBJ2-5, with the D gene not confidently named. For the CDR3, the sequence is CASSQVVPPPQYF. The nucleotides read TGCGCCAGCAGCCAAGTAGTTCCCCCTCCTCAGTACTTC.